The T cell receptor beta chain under discussion was sequenced for a study of vaccination effects on CD4 cells after COVID-19. Study-level information: Pools of viral peptides were used by the ViraFEST assay to expand antigen-specific CD4+ T cells ahead of sequencing.

The culture ran for about 10 days, and then CD4+ T cells were isolated. On this clone: Its target is not known.

The CDR3 runs 14 residues. V trimming: 2 bases; J trimming: 6 bases; junction bases outside the gene matches: 4. The germline CDR1 and CDR2 sequences are KGHSH and LQKENI. Libraries were prepared by immunoSEQ multiplex PCR; TCRdb keeps only in-frame clonotypes and omits some of them. The sample records about 45,000 clones, roughly 72% being singletons. The chain joins TRBV18 to TRBJ1-2; 9 nucleotides agree with TRBD1. The sequencing here drew on CD4+ T cells from PBMCs cultured without peptide, taken before COVID-19 vaccination. The receptor was derived from a human donor who had a prior SARS-CoV-2 infection. CDR3: CASSPAGQGHGYTF. CDR3 nucleotide sequence: TGTGCCAGCTCACCAGCGGGACAGGGCCATGGCTACACCTTC. Filled out from reference TRBV18 and TRBJ1-2, the complete variable domain reads NAGVMQNPRHLVRRRGQEARLRCSPMKGHSHVYWYRQLPEEGLKFMVYLQKENIIDESGMPKERFSAEFPKEGPSILRIQQVVRGDSAAYFCASSPAGQGHGYTFGSGTRLTVV.